The source of this TCR beta chain is a study of shared clonotypes between healthy human individuals (dated by TCRdb to between 2020 and 2021). About the full investigation: A few men and two women, aged 18 to 49 years, made up the cohort. For each donor, CD4 naive and CD4 memory were each run on three plates, CD8 naive on two plates, and CD8 memory on one plate. Blood TCR repertoires of 5 or 6 healthy adults were deeply sequenced to estimate repertoire size and the extent of clonotype sharing between individuals. Different laboratories and diverse techniques were used to prepare libraries and sequence TCR repertoires, to increase sequencing depth and limit assay-specific biases. Per donor, leukapheresis produced somewhere between about 0.9 and 9.5 billion PBMCs. Beyond this particular receptor, the publication reports: Sharing across several donors was observed for about 5% of naive CD4, 3.5% of naive CD8, 2.3% of memory CD4, and approximately 0.41% of memory CD8 clonotypes. Based on pairwise subsampling, the degree of clonotype sharing among donors was expected to be affected by sequencing depth. Sampling was restricted to blood, and TCR repertoires in tissues likely differ from the TCR repertoires found in blood. Because the study included only a small number of donors, the genetic and exposure-history diversity represented was limited. Estimated clonotype richness was generally larger for naive than for memory subsets. Rarefaction of sorted-subset datasets indicated incomplete sequencing despite the large sequencing depth. Higher generation probabilities were observed for clonotypes shared by all four sorted-subset donors than for non-shared clonotypes.

The donors were healthy, HIV-negative adults who had no recently reported acute infections or vaccinations. All donors were Caucasian adults living in Nashville, Tennessee, USA. CD4+ T cells were enriched by magnetic negative selection, after which naive cells were positively selected on CD45RA and the negative fraction was taken as the memory subset. After blood collection by leukapheresis, PBMCs were isolated using Ficoll-Histopaque density gradient centrifugation and then cryopreserved in the vapor phase of liquid nitrogen. Analytical flow cytometry was used to check the purity and quantity of each magnetically sorted T cell population. Genomic DNA was isolated from every sorted fraction and measured by UV absorbance on a Nanodrop 2000c. Regarding this clone: Its binding antigen is unknown. Base-call qualities are not available, and no considerably larger clone is one nucleotide away.

Using the deep immunoSEQ assay, TCR CDR3 regions were amplified from genomic DNA by multiplex PCR. Extracted genomic DNA from each cell subset was distributed evenly across all wells of several immunoSEQ 96-well plates, and each plate was treated as a replicate. For sorted subsets, each replicate PCR was loaded with roughly 200 ng genomic DNA, equivalent to some 27,000 T cell genomes. Purified libraries were quantified with a Qubit 3.0 fluorometer, sized on a Bioanalyzer 2100, and re-quantified with the KAPA Library Quantification kit. Every immunoSEQ 96-well plate was sequenced on a separate single-read 150-cycle Illumina NextSeq 550 flow cell. On the authors' methods: The immunoSEQ output contained only junctional sequences without quality scores, so filtering could not match that applied to full-length reads. To assign V/J genes and CDR3, sequences were annotated using PyIR, a Python wrapper for IgBLAST v1.9, with IMGT germline references. Any read was removed if the V/J assignment was weak (E-value above 1e-6), the CDR3 was missing, or the read contained stop codons, out-of-frame junctions, or ambiguous translated residues. V3J clonotypes were defined by identical inferred V gene, J gene, and CDR3 amino acid sequence. Percentage overlap between repertoires was calculated by dividing the number of shared unique clonotypes by the size of the smaller repertoire. Three approaches were used to assess repertoire richness: RTK rarefaction, the Chao1 estimator, and Recon v2.1 estimates of unobserved clonotypes. For all TCRbeta clonotypes obtained by the gDNA method from a handful of donors, generation probabilities were computed with OLGA. The source is immuneACCESS, and TCRdb retained only in-frame sequences with V and J called. Part of the clones is not carried over; for the studies checked, unresolved V genes explain less than half of this, and the remainder is unexplained. The V and J calls and clone size come from that table; D and trimming were worked out from the DNA. This sample holds roughly 2.5 million clones; 90% to 95% were observed only once. The ten largest clones add up to roughly 0.15% of the sample.

Trimming removed 2 bases from V and 2 bases from J; the gene matches leave 9 bases unexplained. The CDR3 has 19 amino acids, counting the end cysteine and phenylalanine. Solely the CDR3 DNA is kept, with 57 bases framed from the first base. For CDR1 and CDR2, the germline V gene lists MNHNS and SASEGT. The receptor chain draws on TRBV6-1 and TRBJ2-7; TRBD2 agrees with 16 junctional bases. The origin of this receptor is a man aged 18 to 30 in good health. Sequences were obtained from naive CD4+ T cells sorted from blood. Per the publication, the cell subset or site label means: CD45RA+ positively selected. This receptor carries the CDR3 CASSESRGTSGRVTYEQYF. The DNA is TGTGCCAGCAGTGAATCTCGAGGGACTAGCGGGAGGGTCACCTACGAGCAGTACTTC.